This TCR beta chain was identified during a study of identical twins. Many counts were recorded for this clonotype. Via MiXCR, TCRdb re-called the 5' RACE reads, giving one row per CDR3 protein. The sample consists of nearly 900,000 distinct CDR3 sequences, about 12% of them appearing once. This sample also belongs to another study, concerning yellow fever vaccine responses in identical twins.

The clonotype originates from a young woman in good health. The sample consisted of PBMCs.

CDR3 DNA sequence: TGTGCCAGCAGGGGGTCGGGCAATGAGCAGTTCTTC. Protein: CASRGSGNEQFF. This rearrangement joins TRBV12-3 or TRBV12-4 to TRBJ2-1; D uncertain. Trimming removed 6 bases at V and 6 bases at J, with 9 bases between. The CDR3 runs to 12 residues.